This TCR beta chain was observed in a study of identical twins' blood T cells. Study-level information: Approximately 12 libraries, six alpha and six beta, gave 50 million or so reads.

This clonotype was seen more than once but under ten times. Its antigen is not known. Points from the study as a whole: Abundant TCRbeta CDR3s overlapped more between twins than with unrelated donors.

TCRdb fed the 5' RACE reads into MiXCR, producing one record per CDR3 protein. In the table there are roughly 340,000 distinct CDR3 sequences, over 25% of which are singletons. The CDR3 has 13 residues. Germline V gene data show CDR1 as SQVTM and CDR2 as ANQGSEA. V lost 0 bases and J lost 6, with 11 bases in between. Three pairs of healthy female monozygous twins were the donors. This TCR was recovered from a woman between 18 and 50 years old in good health. Sequences were obtained from PBMCs. The chain uses TRBV29-1 and TRBJ1-1; no clear D. CDR3 amino acids: CSVEEYGWAEAFF. Here the CDR3 DNA reads TGCAGCGTTGAAGAGTACGGGTGGGCTGAAGCTTTCTTT.